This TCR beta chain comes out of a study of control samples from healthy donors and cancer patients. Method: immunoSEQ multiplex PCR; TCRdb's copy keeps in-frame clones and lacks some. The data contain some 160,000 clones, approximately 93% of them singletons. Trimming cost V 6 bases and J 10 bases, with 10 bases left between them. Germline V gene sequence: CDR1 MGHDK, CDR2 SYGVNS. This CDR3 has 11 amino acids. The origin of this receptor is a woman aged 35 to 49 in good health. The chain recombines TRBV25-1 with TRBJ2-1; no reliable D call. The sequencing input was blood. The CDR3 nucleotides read TGTGCCAGCAGCTACTCGGAAGAGCAGTTCTTC. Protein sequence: CASSYSEEQFF.